A selection of T cell receptor beta chains follows, all from one sample in a study of cytomegalovirus exposure and HLA in healthy donors. The table came from immunoSEQ multiplex PCR; TCRdb's copy has only in-frame clones and leaves some out. This table holds around 100,000 clones, 70% to 80% found once. The sequenced sample was PBMCs. The receptors derive from a middle-aged woman in good health and CMV-seronegative. Both conserved end residues are trimmed from each CDR3. Each record gives: D gene, CDR3 length, V gene, clone size, J gene, CDR3 protein. A D gene is named only where the DNA matches it firmly. Rows give clone size only sometimes, using once, few, many, or a class for an expanded clone.

D: NA; length: 12; V: TRBV7-2; size: NA; J: TRBJ2-5; CDR3: ASKSRDNQETQY
D: TRBD1; length: 14; V: TRBV4-1; size: NA; J: TRBJ2-7; CDR3: ASSPVWDRGQDEQY
D: TRBD1; length: 12; V: TRBV28; size: NA; J: TRBJ1-5; CDR3: ASSTRQGYQPQH
D: NA; length: 14; V: TRBV15; size: NA; J: TRBJ1-5; CDR3: ATSREGGSGNQPQH
D: NA; length: 11; V: TRBV9; size: NA; J: TRBJ1-1; CDR3: ASSVDKNTEAF
D: NA; length: 13; V: TRBV30; size: once; J: TRBJ2-7; CDR3: AWSGGLDYFYEQY
D: NA; length: 12; V: TRBV7-2; size: few; J: TRBJ1-1; CDR3: ASSFPTGGAEAF
D: TRBD2; length: 13; V: TRBV7-8; size: once; J: TRBJ2-1; CDR3: ASSLMASGRSEQF
D: NA; length: 13; V: TRBV9; size: NA; J: TRBJ1-3; CDR3: ASSPEGKVTDTIY
D: NA; length: 15; V: TRBV28; size: NA; J: TRBJ1-1; CDR3: ASSSLEASEGNTEAF
D: TRBD2; length: 12; V: TRBV28; size: NA; J: TRBJ2-2; CDR3: ASSPGLVGGELF
D: TRBD1; length: 12; V: TRBV28; size: NA; J: TRBJ1-2; CDR3: ASSSGQGSYGYT
D: NA; length: 13; V: TRBV7-2; size: NA; J: TRBJ1-2; CDR3: ASSLVAQASYGYT
D: NA; length: 14; V: TRBV5-1; size: few; J: TRBJ1-3; CDR3: ASSTTSQISGNTIY
D: TRBD1; length: 14; V: TRBV28; size: NA; J: TRBJ1-1; CDR3: ASRTGQGAGNTEAF
D: NA; length: 13; V: TRBV4-3; size: NA; J: TRBJ2-1; CDR3: ASSQGRGFPNEQF
D: TRBD1; length: 14; V: TRBV7-8; size: once; J: TRBJ2-2; CDR3: ASSLRGQGNTGELF
D: NA; length: 13; V: TRBV5-1; size: few; J: TRBJ1-2; CDR3: ASSLGLGQNYGYT
D: TRBD1; length: 14; V: TRBV4-2; size: NA; J: TRBJ2-1; CDR3: ASSQVDGTGNNEQF
D: TRBD1; length: 13; V: TRBV6-5; size: NA; J: TRBJ1-3; CDR3: ASSLPKDRGNTIY
D: TRBD2; length: 16; V: TRBV2; size: NA; J: TRBJ2-1; CDR3: ASSEAEGSGGKYNEQF
D: TRBD2; length: 14; V: TRBV29-1; size: few; J: TRBJ2-3; CDR3: SVVGLAGGGTDTQY
D: TRBD1; length: 15; V: TRBV29-1; size: NA; J: TRBJ1-2; CDR3: SVVWTGVNIIGYGYT
D: NA; length: 13; V: TRBV6-5; size: NA; J: TRBJ2-3; CDR3: ASSRRLSSSDTQY
D: NA; length: 9; V: TRBV29-1; size: NA; J: TRBJ1-1; CDR3: SVVRETEAF
D: NA; length: 15; V: TRBV5-4; size: NA; J: TRBJ1-1; CDR3: ASSLLAGRRVDTEAF
D: TRBD2; length: 14; V: TRBV19; size: NA; J: TRBJ2-1; CDR3: ASSMLAGGSNDEQF
D: NA; length: 9; V: TRBV21-1; size: NA; J: TRBJ1-1; CDR3: ASSKGQGGF
D: NA; length: 14; V: TRBV7-2; size: NA; J: TRBJ2-3; CDR3: ASSFLGQGSSDTQY
D: NA; length: 12; V: TRBV6-5; size: NA; J: TRBJ1-2; CDR3: ASSYIGGGYGYT
D: NA; length: 12; V: TRBV5-8; size: NA; J: TRBJ1-2; CDR3: ASSLGGIVYGYT
D: NA; length: 12; V: TRBV6-4; size: NA; J: TRBJ1-5; CDR3: ASSPSGTSQPQH
D: NA; length: 13; V: TRBV6-6; size: NA; J: TRBJ1-1; CDR3: ASSDSSGKNTEAF
D: NA; length: 10; V: TRBV28; size: NA; J: TRBJ1-5; CDR3: ASSLPDQPQH
D: NA; length: 9; V: TRBV12-5; size: few; J: TRBJ2-1; CDR3: ASGQRQEQF
D: TRBD2; length: 14; V: TRBV30; size: once; J: TRBJ2-3; CDR3: AWTPAPTSVSDTQY
D: NA; length: 14; V: TRBV5-1; size: NA; J: TRBJ1-1; CDR3: ASSLLGVARNTEAF